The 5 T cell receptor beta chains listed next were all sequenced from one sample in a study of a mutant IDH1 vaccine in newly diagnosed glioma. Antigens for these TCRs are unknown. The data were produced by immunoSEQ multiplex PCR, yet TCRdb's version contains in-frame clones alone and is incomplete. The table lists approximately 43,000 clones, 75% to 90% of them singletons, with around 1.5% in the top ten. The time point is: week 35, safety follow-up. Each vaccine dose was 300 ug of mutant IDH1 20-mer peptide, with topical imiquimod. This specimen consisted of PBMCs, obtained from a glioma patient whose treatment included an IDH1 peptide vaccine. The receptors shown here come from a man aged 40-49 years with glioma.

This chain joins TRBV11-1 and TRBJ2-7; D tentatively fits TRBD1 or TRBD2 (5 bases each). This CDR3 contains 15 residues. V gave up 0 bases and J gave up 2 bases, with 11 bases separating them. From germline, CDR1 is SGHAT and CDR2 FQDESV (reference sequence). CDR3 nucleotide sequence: TGTGCCAGCAGCTTAGCGCTGGGGACGACCTACGAGCAGTACGTC. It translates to CASSLALGTTYEQYV.

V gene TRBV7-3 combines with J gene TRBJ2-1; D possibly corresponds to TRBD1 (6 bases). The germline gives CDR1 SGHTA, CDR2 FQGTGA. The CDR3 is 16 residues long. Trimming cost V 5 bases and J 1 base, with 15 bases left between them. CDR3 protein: CASSAYRVASYNEQFF. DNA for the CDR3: TGTGCCAGCAGCGCCTACAGGGTTGCGTCCTACAATGAGCAGTTCTTC. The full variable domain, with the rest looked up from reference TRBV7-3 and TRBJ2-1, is GAGVSQTPSNKVTEKGKYVELRCDPISGHTALYWYRQSLGQGPEFLIYFQGTGAADDSGLPNDRFFAVRPEGSVSTLKIQRTERGDSAVYLCASSAYRVASYNEQFFGPGTRLTVL.

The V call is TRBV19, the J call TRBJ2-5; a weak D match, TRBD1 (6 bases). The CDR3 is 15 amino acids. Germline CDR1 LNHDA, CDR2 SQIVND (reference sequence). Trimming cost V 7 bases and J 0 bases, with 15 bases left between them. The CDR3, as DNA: TGTGCCAGTAAGGGTGGCAGGGGCAACCAAGAGACCCAGTACTTC. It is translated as CASKGGRGNQETQYF.

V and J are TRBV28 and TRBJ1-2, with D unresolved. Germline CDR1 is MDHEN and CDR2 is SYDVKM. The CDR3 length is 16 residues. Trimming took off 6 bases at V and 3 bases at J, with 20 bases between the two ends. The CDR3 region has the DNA TGTGCCAGCAGACCATATGACCGAAAGAGAGACTATGGCTACACCTTC. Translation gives CASRPYDRKRDYGYTF.

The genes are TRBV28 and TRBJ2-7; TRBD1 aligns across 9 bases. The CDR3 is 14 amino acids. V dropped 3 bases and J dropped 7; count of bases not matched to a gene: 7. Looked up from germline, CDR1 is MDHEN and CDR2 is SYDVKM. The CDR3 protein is CASSFSQGAREQYV. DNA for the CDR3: TGTGCCAGCAGTTTCTCACAGGGGGCCAGGGAGCAGTACGTC.